This TCR beta chain emerged from a study of T cell repertoires in ileal Crohn's disease. As for the study in general: Thiopurines (about twelve) or anti-TNF agents (approximately 20) were given postoperatively to about half. General study findings and limits: Endoscopic recurrence occurred in every patient whose clonality exceeded 26.8%. Sorted CD8 T cells held more high-frequency clones than CD4.

CDR3 length: 16 residues. V was clipped by 5 bases and J by 2 bases, with 18 bases between them. Per the germline V gene, CDR1 is LNHDA and CDR2 is SQIVND (reference sequence). Time point denoted: neoterminal ileum biopsy at postoperative endoscopy, about 6 months after surgery. Roughly 0.55 micrograms of biopsy DNA per sample underwent TCRB immunosequencing. The repertoire was sequenced with immunoSEQ multiplex PCR; TCRdb's copy has only in-frame clones and lacks some. The sample holds around 1,500 clones, about 90% seen once. Concerning this clone: The antigen remains undetermined.

This chain connects TRBV19 to TRBJ1-2, with D possibly matching TRBD1 (6 bases). The clonotype originates from an adult with Crohn's disease. Sequencing input: ileal tissue. The CDR3 sequence is CASSPRNRDSNYGYTF. The CDR3 nucleotides are TGTGCCAGTAGTCCAAGAAACAGGGACTCGAACTATGGCTACACCTTC.